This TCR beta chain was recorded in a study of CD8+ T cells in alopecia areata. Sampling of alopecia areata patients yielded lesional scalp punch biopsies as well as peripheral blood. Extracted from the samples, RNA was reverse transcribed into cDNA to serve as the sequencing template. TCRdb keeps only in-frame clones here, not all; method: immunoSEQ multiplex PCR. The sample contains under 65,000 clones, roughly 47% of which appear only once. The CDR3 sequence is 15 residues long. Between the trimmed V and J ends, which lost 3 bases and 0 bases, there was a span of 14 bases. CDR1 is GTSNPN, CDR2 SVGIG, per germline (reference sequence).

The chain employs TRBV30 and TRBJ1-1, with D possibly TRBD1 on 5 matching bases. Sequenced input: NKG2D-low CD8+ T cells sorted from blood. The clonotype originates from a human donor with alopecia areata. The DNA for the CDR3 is TGTGCCTGGAGCGGACATCTACTCATGAACACTGAAGCTTTCTTT. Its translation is CAWSGHLLMNTEAFF.